These 18 T cell receptor beta chains were sequenced from one sample in a study of blood T cell repertoires in COVID-19. Clones were read by immunoSEQ multiplex PCR, and TCRdb kept only the in-frame ones, dropping some. Of about 19,000 clones listed, roughly 88% are singletons. The sequenced material came from peripheral blood. Receptors were obtained from a human donor in a cohort sampled during active COVID-19.

The chain has TRBV10-3 and TRBJ1-2; a weak D match, TRBD1 (6 bases). The ends were cut back, 6 bases at V and 1 base at J, with 9 bases in the middle. Per germline, CDR1 ENHRY and CDR2 SYGVKD. This CDR3 region has 13 residues. In nucleotides, the CDR3 is TGTGCCATCAGCCGGGACAATAACTATGGCTACACCTTC. It encodes CAISRDNNYGYTF.

This chain joins TRBV19 and TRBJ1-1, with 7 bases fitting TRBD1. V lost 7 bases and J lost 0; bases outside the gene matches: 8. CDR1 is LNHDA and CDR2 is SQIVND in the germline V gene (reference sequence). The CDR3 length is 15 residues. The CDR3: CASTMRGPVNTEAFF. The CDR3 bases are TGTGCCAGTACCATGAGGGGGCCGGTGAACACTGAAGCTTTCTTT. The variable domain in full, with the rest retrieved from reference TRBV19 and TRBJ1-1, is DGGITQSPKYLFRKEGQNVTLSCEQNLNHDAMYWYRQDPGQGLRLIYYSQIVNDFQKGDIAEGYSVSREKKESFPLTVTSAQKNPTAFYLCASTMRGPVNTEAFFGQGTRLTVV.

The chain combines TRBV28 with TRBJ2-7; 7 bases align to TRBD1. Germline values: CDR1 MDHEN, CDR2 SYDVKM. CDR3 length: 14 residues. V shed 7 bases, J shed 4 bases, and the junction held 10 bases outside the gene matches. CDR3 nucleotide sequence: TGTGCCAGCACCCTTGGAGACAGGGTTTACGAGCAGTACTTC. Residues: CASTLGDRVYEQYF.

The rearrangement joins TRBV2 to TRBJ2-1; 8 bases are a match to TRBD1. Germline V gene data show CDR1 as SNHLY and CDR2 as FYNNEI. The junction had 5 bases not matched to a gene; V was cut back by 7 bases and J by 6 bases. The CDR3 extends over 13 amino acids. The CDR3 DNA sequence: TGTGCCAGCAACAGACAGGGGCTCAATGAGCAGTTCTTC. Its protein is CASNRQGLNEQFF.

V is TRBV2 and J is TRBJ2-1, with 12 nucleotides matching TRBD2. V was pared by 2 bases and J by 10 bases, with 6 bases of the junction left unmatched. Germline-derived CDR1 and CDR2 are SNHLY and FYNNEI. The length of the CDR3 is 15 residues. CDR3 sequence reads: CASSERLAGAVEQFF. As DNA, the CDR3 is TGTGCCAGCAGTGAAAGACTAGCGGGAGCGGTAGAGCAGTTCTTC.

The V gene is TRBV6-1, the J gene TRBJ1-5, with D unclear. The CDR3 runs 17 residues. Trimming cost V 3 bases and J 0 bases, with 15 bases left between them. The V gene's germline CDR1 is MNHNS and CDR2 SASEGT. CDR3 residues: CASSDGLLSYSNQPQHF. CDR3 nucleotide sequence: TGTGCCAGCAGTGATGGACTTCTTAGCTATAGCAATCAGCCCCAGCATTTT.

This clone was observed a handful of times. The CDR3 nucleotides read TGTGCCAGCAGCTTAGCCGGGACAGGGGATCAGCCCCAGCATTTT. This codes for CASSLAGTGDQPQHF. The chain joins TRBV7-9 to TRBJ1-5, with TRBD1 identical over 10 bases. Losses at the gene ends were 0 bases for V and 5 bases for J; bases not matched to a gene: 1. Germline lookup yields CDR1 SEHNR and CDR2 FQNEAQ (reference sequence). The CDR3 runs 15 residues.

The V and J genes are TRBV28 and TRBJ2-6; D is ambiguous. V was clipped by 4 bases and J by 1 base, with 5 bases between them. From germline, CDR1 is MDHEN and CDR2 SYDVKM. The CDR3 has 14 amino acids. The CDR3: CASSSQSGANVLTF. CDR3 bases: TGTGCCAGCAGTTCCCAATCTGGGGCCAACGTCCTGACTTTC.

The chain has TRBV7-3 and TRBJ1-1, with 8 positions matching TRBD1. This CDR3 spans 15 amino acids. The germline V gene encodes CDR1 SGHTA and CDR2 FQGTGA. After removal of 3 bases from V and 1 base from J, the junction contained 4 bases not matched to a gene. CDR3 nucleotide sequence: TGTGCCAGCAGCTTTTTGGGACAGGCGAACACTGAAGCTTTCTTT. Its translation: CASSFLGQANTEAFF.

V is TRBV19 and J is TRBJ2-5; TRBD2 matches 8 bases. This CDR3 is 16 amino acids long. V gave up 7 bases and J gave up 1 base; unmatched junction bases: 11. Germline assignment: CDR1 LNHDA and CDR2 SQIVND (reference sequence). The CDR3 reads CASTRYTGTSQETQYF. In DNA form, the CDR3 reads TGTGCCAGTACGCGTTACACCGGGACTAGCCAAGAGACCCAGTACTTC.

The V call is TRBV6-5, the J call TRBJ2-5; no definite D call. Per germline, CDR1 MNHEY and CDR2 SVGAGI. Deletions cut 0 bases from V and 5 bases from J, with 13 bases between. This CDR3 has 15 amino acids. The CDR3 DNA reads TGTGCCAGCAGTTACTCGACCCAGGATTGGGAGACCCAGTACTTC. This encodes CASSYSTQDWETQYF.

This clone was counted once. The chain recombines TRBV28 with TRBJ2-3, with 12 bases matching TRBD2. CDR3 length: 15 amino acids. Per the germline V gene, CDR1 is MDHEN and CDR2 is SYDVKM. Losses at the gene ends were 5 bases for V and 6 bases for J; bases not matched to a gene: 6. CDR3 in amino acids: CASSLAGGPRDTQYF. The CDR3 DNA reads TGTGCCAGCAGTCTAGCGGGAGGGCCGAGGGATACGCAGTATTTT. Filled out from reference TRBV28 and TRBJ2-3, the complete variable domain reads DVKVTQSSRYLVKRTGEKVFLECVQDMDHENMFWYRQDPGLGLRLIYFSYDVKMKEKGDIPEGYSVSREKKERFSLILESASTNQTSMYLCASSLAGGPRDTQYFGPGTRLTVL.

In its sample, this clone was seen once. V usage is TRBV3-1 (or the pseudogene TRBV3-2) and J usage is TRBJ1-4; D possibly corresponds to TRBD1 (6 bases). CDR3 size: 18 residues. V was clipped by 1 base and J by 6 bases, with 21 bases between them. The germline V gene encodes CDR1 LGHDT and CDR2 YNNKEL (reference sequence). The CDR3 bases are TGTGCCAGCAGCCAAGTCGGGATCTACGGGGCAGGGGATGAAAAACTGTTTTTT. Protein: CASSQVGIYGAGDEKLFF.

This chain links TRBV28 with TRBJ2-7; D unclear. Germline CDR1 is MDHEN and CDR2 is SYDVKM. There are 16 residues in the CDR3. Trimming took off 2 bases at V and 2 bases at J, with 16 bases between the two ends. CDR3 sequence (DNA): TGTGCCAGCAGTTTACCCCCAGAATCCACCACCTACGAGCAGTACTTC. Protein: CASSLPPESTTYEQYF.

The V gene is TRBV10-1, the J gene TRBJ2-2; possibly TRBD1 for D (5 bases). CDR1 is WNHNN, CDR2 SYGVQD, per germline (reference sequence). Trimming took 3 bases from V and 6 from J, leaving 14 bases between them. This CDR3 comprises 15 residues. The CDR3 DNA reads as TGCGCCAGCAGTGACAGGGAAGGCTTCTCCGGGGAGCTGTTTTTT. Translation gives CASSDREGFSGELFF.

The rearrangement links TRBV21-1 to TRBJ1-5. TRBV21-1 is deemed a pseudogene. This CDR3 has 16 residues. The CDR3 loop reads CASSKVPNGSNQPQHF. The CDR3 bases are TGTGCCAGCAGCAAAGTGCCCAACGGGAGCAATCAGCCCCAGCATTTT.

The chain carries TRBV3-1 (or the pseudogene TRBV3-2) and TRBJ2-5, with 13 bases identical to TRBD2. CDR1 and CDR2 (germline): LGHDT, YNNKEL (reference sequence). Trimming removed 4 bases from V and 5 bases from J; junction bases left unmatched: 4. This CDR3 has 15 residues. The CDR3 DNA reads as TGTGCCAGCAGCCGGACTAGCGGGAGATTCGAGACCCAGTACTTC. Its translation is CASSRTSGRFETQYF.

The CDR3 DNA reads TGTGCCAGTAGTCTACTAGCGGGCAAGTACGAGCAGTACTTC. Its translation: CASSLLAGKYEQYF. This chain uses TRBV19 with TRBJ2-7, with 9 bases lining up with TRBD2. The germline CDR1 and CDR2 sequences are LNHDA and SQIVND (reference sequence). CDR3 length equals 14 residues. With 5 bases clipped from V and 4 bases from J, the junction kept 6 bases outside the gene matches. Together with reference TRBV19 and TRBJ2-7, the CDR3 gives the full variable domain: DGGITQSPKYLFRKEGQNVTLSCEQNLNHDAMYWYRQDPGQGLRLIYYSQIVNDFQKGDIAEGYSVSREKKESFPLTVTSAQKNPTAFYLCASSLLAGKYEQYFGPGTRLTVT.